The 8 T cell receptor beta chains reported below all come from one sample, sequenced in a study of blood T cell repertoires in COVID-19. Sequencing was performed with immunoSEQ multiplex PCR; in TCRdb, only in-frame clones are kept and a portion is missing. This repertoire shows about 100,000 clones, roughly 86% found once; its top ten account for 10% to 15%. Sample: peripheral blood. The receptors shown here come from a woman in her fifties or sixties in a cohort sampled during active or convalescent COVID-19.

V and J are TRBV3-1 (or the pseudogene TRBV3-2) and TRBJ2-5; D is unresolved. V lost 1 base and J lost 1, with 7 bases in between. The V gene's germline CDR1 is LGHDT and CDR2 YNNKEL (reference sequence). The CDR3 totals 14 residues. As DNA, the CDR3 is TGTGCCAGCAGCCAAGCAACAGTCCAAGAGACCCAGTACTTC. It encodes CASSQATVQETQYF.

The chain employs TRBV9 and TRBJ2-2, with D perhaps TRBD2 (6 bases). The CDR3 runs 18 residues. Trimming took off 0 bases at V and 2 bases at J, with 17 bases between the two ends. Germline-derived CDR1 and CDR2 are SGDLS and YYNGEE. CDR3 sequence reads: CASSVASGRGINTGELFF. CDR3 in DNA: TGTGCCAGCAGCGTAGCCAGCGGGCGCGGCATCAACACCGGGGAGCTGTTTTTT.

This clone was counted once. The chain recombines TRBV19 with TRBJ1-1; 7 nucleotides line up with TRBD1. Germline V CDR1 and CDR2: LNHDA, SQIVND (reference sequence). The CDR3 spans 13 residues. J gave up 7 bases and V 6 bases, and 8 bases lay outside the gene matches. This CDR3 reads CASSSVTGNEAFF. CDR3 DNA sequence: TGTGCCAGTAGCTCAGTGACAGGGAATGAAGCTTTCTTT.

J is TRBJ2-3 and V is TRBV18, with TRBD2 matching 13 bases. The CDR3 is 15 residues long. J was trimmed by 8 bases and V by 3 bases; bases with no gene match: 5. Per germline, CDR1 KGHSH and CDR2 LQKENI. The CDR3: CASSPRTSGRGTQYF. The CDR3 DNA reads as TGTGCCAGCTCACCTCGGACTAGCGGGAGAGGTACGCAGTATTTT.

V usage is TRBV2 and J usage is TRBJ1-2; D unresolved. CDR3 length: 13 residues. The germline CDR1 and CDR2 sequences are SNHLY and FYNNEI. V was trimmed by 2 bases and J by 5 bases, leaving 9 bases between them. The CDR3 DNA reads TGTGCCAGCAGTGAACTCGGGATGTATGGCTACACCTTC. It translates to CASSELGMYGYTF. Filled out from reference TRBV2 and TRBJ1-2, the complete variable domain reads EPEVTQTPSHQVTQMGQEVILRCVPISNHLYFYWYRQILGQKVEFLVSFYNNEISEKSEIFDDQFSVERPDGSNFTLKIRSTKLEDSAMYFCASSELGMYGYTFGSGTRLTVV.

This sequence joins TRBV18 and TRBJ1-5; D gene ambiguous. Germline lookup yields CDR1 KGHSH and CDR2 LQKENI. Trimming cost V 6 bases and J 3 bases, with 15 bases left between them. This CDR3 has 15 amino acids. The CDR3 protein is CASSPRGSSNQPQHF. The CDR3, as DNA: TGTGCCAGCTCCCCGCGAGGGTCTTCCAATCAGCCCCAGCATTTT.

This chain links TRBV18 with TRBJ2-1, with D possibly being TRBD2 (6 bases). With 2 bases removed from V and 4 bases from J, the gap between germline ends came to 15 bases. Per the germline V gene, CDR1 is KGHSH and CDR2 is LQKENI. This CDR3 contains 16 residues. The CDR3 is CASSPWGGTGYNEQFF. CDR3 in DNA: TGTGCCAGCTCACCATGGGGCGGGACTGGATACAATGAGCAGTTCTTC.

A few counts support this clone. The chain links TRBV7-9 to TRBJ2-7; D remains unclear. CDR1 is SEHNR, CDR2 FQNEAQ, per germline (reference sequence). Trimming left V 2 bases short and J 6 bases short, with 8 bases between. The CDR3 is 12 amino acids. The CDR3 nucleotides read TGTGCCAGCAGCTTACAAGCCCCCGAGCAGTACTTC. It translates to CASSLQAPEQYF.